This T cell receptor beta chain was observed in a study of blood T cell repertoires in COVID-19. Across the whole study: Whether acute or convalescent, the COVID-19 samples came from the United States, Italy and Spain. Nucleic acid was either cDNA or gDNA, and it came from T cells, B-cell-depleted T cells, or PBMCs.

How the authors handled the data: Amplification of reference gene primers was used by the study to estimate nucleated cell counts. Produced via immunoSEQ multiplex PCR; TCRdb's table is partial and in-frame only. From that table come the V and J calls and clone size; the DNA was used to work out D and trimming. The data contain fewer than 150,000 clones, almost 85% of them singletons. Trimming stripped 5 bases from V and 4 bases from J, with 11 bases between. Per germline, CDR1 GTSNPN and CDR2 SVGIG (reference sequence). CDR3 size: 12 residues. Sequences were obtained from peripheral blood. This chain joins TRBV30 and TRBJ1-2, with a weak D call TRBD1 (5 bases). This receptor was taken from a human donor in a cohort sampled during active COVID-19. CDR3 residues: CAWPRGVYGYTF. CDR3 nucleotide sequence: TGTGCCTGGCCTCGGGGGGTCTATGGCTACACCTTC.